One and the same sample provided the 10 T cell receptor beta chains below, sequenced in a study of T cells in tuberculosis. Indicated time point: new active TB diagnosis, blood taken before or within 7 days of starting treatment. The repertoire was sequenced with immunoSEQ multiplex PCR; TCRdb's copy has only in-frame clones and lacks some. This repertoire shows about 34,000 clones, around 93% found once; its top ten account for about 2.4%. Specimen: PBMCs, collected at tuberculosis diagnosis. The origin of the receptors is an adult with tuberculosis.

In this sample, this clone turned up once. The chain joins TRBV5-1 to TRBJ2-3; perhaps TRBD2 as D (6 bases). Germline-derived CDR1 and CDR2 are SGHRS and YFSETQ. V was pared by 0 bases and J by 2 bases, with 16 bases between. CDR3 length equals 17 residues. CDR3 coding DNA: TGCGCCAGCAGCTTGGTTGGGCCCAGCGGGTACACAGATACGCAGTATTTT. The encoded protein is CASSLVGPSGYTDTQYF.

The genes are TRBV5-1 and TRBJ1-2, with unresolved D. Deletions cut 0 bases from V and 5 bases from J, with 5 bases between. The CDR3 consists of 12 residues. The germline V gene has CDR1 SGHRS and CDR2 YFSETQ. The CDR3 is CASSLDSYGYTF. CDR3 in DNA: TGCGCCAGCAGCTTGGACAGTTATGGCTACACCTTC.

This clone is a singleton in its sample. CDR3 loop: CASSPSEVGEQYF. CDR3 bases: TGTGCCAGCAGCCCATCCGAGGTGGGCGAGCAGTACTTC. The gene calls are TRBV4-2 and TRBJ2-7; D gene uncertain. This CDR3 region has 13 residues. Per the germline V gene, CDR1 is LGHNA and CDR2 is YNFKEQ. Trimming took 4 bases from V and 6 from J, leaving 13 bases between them.

This clone is a singleton in its sample. The chain is built from TRBV2 and TRBJ1-3; D is unresolved. The germline V gene has CDR1 SNHLY and CDR2 FYNNEI. Trimming took 2 bases from V and 0 from J, leaving 26 bases between them. This CDR3 is built from 21 residues. The CDR3 sequence is CASSESTSGIVDYLSGNTIYF. For the CDR3, the DNA is TGTGCCAGCAGTGAATCGACTAGTGGGATTGTGGACTACCTCTCTGGAAACACCATATATTTT.

The rearrangement links TRBV29-1 to TRBJ2-1; D might be TRBD2 (6 bases). Deletions cut 4 bases from V and 0 bases from J, with 10 bases between. This CDR3 has 14 residues. Germline V lookup: CDR1 SQVTM, CDR2 ANQGSEA. The CDR3 sequence: CSVAQGGSYNEQFF. CDR3 DNA sequence: TGCAGCGTTGCTCAGGGAGGCTCCTACAATGAGCAGTTCTTC.

The chain recombines TRBV21-1 with TRBJ2-1; no check of the table's D call, TRBD2, against the DNA was made. TRBV21-1 is labeled a pseudogene. The CDR3 length is 18 residues. In DNA, the CDR3 is TGTGCCAGCAGCAAAGTTGGGCGGACTAGCGGGGGATACAATGAGCAGTTCTTC. Translation: CASSKVGRTSGGYNEQFF.

The genes are TRBV4-3 and TRBJ2-2; D not certain. Germline CDR1 reads LGHNA; CDR2 reads YSLEER. Trimming took 1 base from V and 8 from J, leaving 11 bases between them. This CDR3 has 14 amino acids. CDR3 in amino acids: CASSQGMTAGELFF. The CDR3 DNA sequence: TGCGCCAGCAGCCAAGGAATGACTGCGGGGGAGCTGTTTTTT.

The chain couples TRBV6-5 to TRBJ1-3, with 7 bases lining up with TRBD1. V trimming: 5 bases; J trimming: 2 bases; junction bases outside the gene matches: 3. CDR1 MNHEY and CDR2 SVGAGI come from the germline V gene. The CDR3 is 14 residues long. The CDR3, as DNA: TGTGCCAGCAGTCCACAGGGGACTGGAAACACCATATATTTT. Amino acid sequence: CASSPQGTGNTIYF.

The chain combines TRBV6-5 with TRBJ2-1; the match to TRBD2 covers 8 bases. Looked up from germline, CDR1 is MNHEY and CDR2 is SVGAGI. This CDR3 spans 13 amino acids. V lost 6 bases, J lost 9 bases, and 7 bases stayed unmatched. CDR3 amino acids: CASRSGGAIEQFF. CDR3 sequence (DNA): TGTGCCAGCAGATCCGGGGGGGCCATTGAGCAGTTCTTC.

The chain recombines TRBV6-5 with TRBJ2-1; tentative D call: TRBD2 (7 bases). V was shortened by 8 bases and J by 8 bases, with 13 bases between the two germline ends. The CDR3 runs 12 residues. Germline CDR1 reads MNHEY; CDR2 reads SVGAGI. The CDR3 DNA reads as TGTGCCAGCGGGGGGGGCCGGGATGAGCAGTTCTTC. As protein: CASGGGRDEQFF.